Detailed here is one T cell receptor beta chain. Its antigen remains unknown. Since all of the isolated RNA was reverse transcribed, expressed TCRB transcripts were what got sequenced. The repertoire was sequenced with immunoSEQ multiplex PCR; TCRdb's copy has only in-frame clones and lacks some. Among around 25,000 clones, 68% were seen once, and the ten largest hold about 1.1%. This sample is drawn from a study of beta chain features in type 1 diabetes. About the research overall: In all, around 99 million sorted cells from all samples were analyzed. Study-level results: Shortening of TCRB CDR3s, moderate but significant, appeared in all four CD4+ subsets of Type 1 diabetes patients.

Germline loops: CDR1 SEHNR, CDR2 FQNEAQ (reference sequence). CDR3 size: 13 residues. The junction had 5 bases not matched to a gene; V was cut back by 8 bases and J by 4 bases. Cells sorted by CD45RO/CCR7/CD25/CD127/CD95/CD27 comprised CD4+ naive, central memory, regulatory and stem cell-like memory cells. Input material: stem cell memory CD4+ T cells from blood. The rearrangement links TRBV7-9 to TRBJ2-3; TRBD2 matches at 8 bases. The clonotype originates from a woman aged 40 to 50 with type 1 diabetes. The DNA for the CDR3 is TGTGCCAGCGTTGGGACTAGGGCAGATACGCAGTATTTT. Its protein product is CASVGTRADTQYF.